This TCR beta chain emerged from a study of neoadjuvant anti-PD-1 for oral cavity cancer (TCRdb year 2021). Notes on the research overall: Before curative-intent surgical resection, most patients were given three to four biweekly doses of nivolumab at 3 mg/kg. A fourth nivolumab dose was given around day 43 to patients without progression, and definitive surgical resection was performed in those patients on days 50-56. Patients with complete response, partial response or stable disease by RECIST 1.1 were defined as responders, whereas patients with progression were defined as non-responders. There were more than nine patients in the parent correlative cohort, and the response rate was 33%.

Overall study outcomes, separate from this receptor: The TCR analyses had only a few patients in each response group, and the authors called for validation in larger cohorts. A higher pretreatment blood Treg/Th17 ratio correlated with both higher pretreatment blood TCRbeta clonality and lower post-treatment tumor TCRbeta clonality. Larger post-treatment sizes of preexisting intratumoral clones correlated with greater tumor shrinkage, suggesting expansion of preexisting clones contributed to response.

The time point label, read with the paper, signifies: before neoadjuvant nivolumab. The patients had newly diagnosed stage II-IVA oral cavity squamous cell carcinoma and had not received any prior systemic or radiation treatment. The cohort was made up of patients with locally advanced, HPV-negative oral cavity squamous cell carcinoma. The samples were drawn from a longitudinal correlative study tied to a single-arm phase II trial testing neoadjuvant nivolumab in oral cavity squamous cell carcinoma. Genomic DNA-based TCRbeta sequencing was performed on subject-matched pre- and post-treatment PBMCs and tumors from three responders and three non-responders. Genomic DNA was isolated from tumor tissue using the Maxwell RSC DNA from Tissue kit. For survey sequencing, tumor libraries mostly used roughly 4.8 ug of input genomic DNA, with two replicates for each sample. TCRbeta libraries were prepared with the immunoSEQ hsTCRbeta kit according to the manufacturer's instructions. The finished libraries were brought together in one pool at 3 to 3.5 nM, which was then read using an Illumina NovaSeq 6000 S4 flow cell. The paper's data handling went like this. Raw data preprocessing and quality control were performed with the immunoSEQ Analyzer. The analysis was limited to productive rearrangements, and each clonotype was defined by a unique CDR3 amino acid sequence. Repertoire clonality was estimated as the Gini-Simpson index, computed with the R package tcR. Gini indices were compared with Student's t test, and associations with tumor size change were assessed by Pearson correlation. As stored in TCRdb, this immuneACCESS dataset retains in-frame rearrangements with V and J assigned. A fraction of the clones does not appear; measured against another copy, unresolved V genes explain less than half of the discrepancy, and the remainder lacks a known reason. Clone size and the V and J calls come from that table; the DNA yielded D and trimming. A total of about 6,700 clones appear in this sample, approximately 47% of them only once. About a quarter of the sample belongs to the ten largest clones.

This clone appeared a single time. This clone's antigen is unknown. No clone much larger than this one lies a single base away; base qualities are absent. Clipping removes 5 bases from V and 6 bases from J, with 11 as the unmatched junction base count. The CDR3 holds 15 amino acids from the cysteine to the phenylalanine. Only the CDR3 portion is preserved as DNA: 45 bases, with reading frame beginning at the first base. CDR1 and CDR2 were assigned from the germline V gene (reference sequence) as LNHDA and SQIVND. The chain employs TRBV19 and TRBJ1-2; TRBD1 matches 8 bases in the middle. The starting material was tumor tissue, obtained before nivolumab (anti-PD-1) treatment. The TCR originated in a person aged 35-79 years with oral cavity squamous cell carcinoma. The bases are TGTGCCAGTAGTCCGCGTCTTGGGACAGGTCATGGCTACACCTTC. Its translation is CASSPRLGTGHGYTF.